This T cell receptor beta chain was observed in a study of blood T cell repertoires in COVID-19. The table came from immunoSEQ multiplex PCR; TCRdb's copy has only in-frame clones and leaves some out. The data contain about 360,000 clones, roughly 77% of them singletons. From germline, CDR1 is GTSNPN and CDR2 SVGIG (reference sequence). V shed 2 bases, J shed 0 bases, and the junction held 13 bases outside the gene matches. CDR3 length: 18 amino acids. Sequencing was done on a sample of peripheral blood. The clonotype was recovered from a human donor with acute or convalescent COVID-19. The donor label of this sample is uncertain. V is TRBV30 and J is TRBJ1-5, with TRBD1 identical over 7 bases. This CDR3 reads CAWSQTIQGIYSNQPQHF. The CDR3 coding sequence is TGTGCCTGGAGTCAGACTATACAGGGGATTTATAGCAATCAGCCCCAGCATTTT.